This T cell receptor (beta chain) emerged from a study of cytomegalovirus exposure and HLA in healthy donors. Overall study findings and caveats: Reportedly, cytomegalovirus status was diagnosed with high sensitivity and specificity. A few chains linked to CMV were shown in vitro to be specific for CMV antigens. It was found in a later analysis that first-cohort TCR clusters tended to co-occur in the 90 to 150 validation repertoires.

Sequencing was performed with immunoSEQ multiplex PCR; in TCRdb, only in-frame clones are kept and a portion is missing. This repertoire shows about 160,000 clones, about nine tenths found once; its top ten account for about 5.8%. Germline-derived CDR1 and CDR2 are SGHAT and FQNNGV. J gave up 6 bases and V 4 bases, and 5 bases lay outside the gene matches. The CDR3 covers 14 residues. A note on this clone: What it binds is unknown.

Input material: PBMCs. The genes are TRBV11-2 and TRBJ2-2, with 7 bases aligning to TRBD1. This TCR derives from a woman aged 25 to 39 in good health and CMV-seronegative. The CDR3 DNA sequence: TGTGCCAGCAGCTACCGACAGGGAGCCGGGGAGCTGTTTTTT. Protein product: CASSYRQGAGELFF.